This T cell receptor (beta chain) stems from a study of blood T cell repertoires in COVID-19. Background on the study: The samples span acute and convalescent COVID-19 from the United States, Italy and Spain. T cells, B-cell-depleted T cells, or PBMCs provided the cDNA or gDNA that served as material.

Assignments of participants to cohorts depended upon their own reported clinical history. Original analysis: Reference gene primer amplification gave nucleated cell count estimates. Using immunoSEQ multiplex PCR, the repertoire was profiled, and TCRdb retains in-frame clones only, with some absent. V and J calls and clone size follow that table, whereas D and trimming were derived from the DNA. This table holds about 180,000 clones, roughly nine tenths found once. Germline assignment: CDR1 SGHRS and CDR2 YFSETQ. The CDR3 extends over 14 amino acids. Trimming removed 0 bases at V and 2 bases at J, with 6 bases between.

The genes are TRBV5-1 and TRBJ1-5; D is perhaps TRBD1 (5 bases). What was sequenced was PBMCs or T cells enriched from blood (not recorded which). The sequence came from a woman in her thirties or forties with acute COVID-19. The CDR3 region has the DNA TGCGCCAGCAGCTTGGAAGGGGGCAATCAGCCCCAGCATTTT. Translating it yields CASSLEGGNQPQHF. The full variable domain, with the rest looked up from reference TRBV5-1 and TRBJ1-5, is KAGVTQTPRYLIKTRGQQVTLSCSPISGHRSVSWYQQTPGQGLQFLFEYFSETQRNKGNFPGRFSGRQFSNSRSEMNVSTLELGDSALYLCASSLEGGNQPQHFGDGTRLSIL.